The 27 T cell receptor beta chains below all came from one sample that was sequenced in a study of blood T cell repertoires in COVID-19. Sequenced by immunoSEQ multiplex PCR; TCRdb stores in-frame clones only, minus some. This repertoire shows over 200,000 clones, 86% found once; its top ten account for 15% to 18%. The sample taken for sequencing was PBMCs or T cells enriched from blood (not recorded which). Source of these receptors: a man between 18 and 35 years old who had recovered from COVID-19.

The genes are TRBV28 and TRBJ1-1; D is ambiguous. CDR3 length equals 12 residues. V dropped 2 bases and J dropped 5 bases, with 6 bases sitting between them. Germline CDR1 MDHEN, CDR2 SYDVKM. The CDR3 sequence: CASSLTLTEAFF. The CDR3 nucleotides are TGTGCCAGCAGTTTAACTCTAACTGAAGCTTTCTTT.

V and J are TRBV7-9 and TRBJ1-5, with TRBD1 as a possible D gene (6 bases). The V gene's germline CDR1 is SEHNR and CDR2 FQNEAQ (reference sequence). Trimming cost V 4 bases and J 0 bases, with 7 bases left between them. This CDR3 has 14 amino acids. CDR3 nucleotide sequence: TGTGCCAGCAGCTCAGGGGTTAGCAATCAGCCCCAGCATTTT. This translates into CASSSGVSNQPQHF.

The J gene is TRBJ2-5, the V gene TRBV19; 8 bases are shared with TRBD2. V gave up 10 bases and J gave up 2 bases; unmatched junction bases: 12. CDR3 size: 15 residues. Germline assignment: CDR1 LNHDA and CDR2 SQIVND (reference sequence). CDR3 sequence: CATKGLGSLQETQYF. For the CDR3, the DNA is TGTGCCACCAAGGGACTAGGCTCGTTACAAGAGACCCAGTACTTC. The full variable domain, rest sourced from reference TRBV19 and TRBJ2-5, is DGGITQSPKYLFRKEGQNVTLSCEQNLNHDAMYWYRQDPGQGLRLIYYSQIVNDFQKGDIAEGYSVSREKKESFPLTVTSAQKNPTAFYLCATKGLGSLQETQYFGPGTRLLVL.

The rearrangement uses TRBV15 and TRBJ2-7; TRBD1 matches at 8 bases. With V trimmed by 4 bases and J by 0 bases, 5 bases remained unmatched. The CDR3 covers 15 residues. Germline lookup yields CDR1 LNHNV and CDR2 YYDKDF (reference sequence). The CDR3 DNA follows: TGTGCCACCAGCACCCGGGACAGGAGCTCCTACGAGCAGTACTTC. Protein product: CATSTRDRSSYEQYF.

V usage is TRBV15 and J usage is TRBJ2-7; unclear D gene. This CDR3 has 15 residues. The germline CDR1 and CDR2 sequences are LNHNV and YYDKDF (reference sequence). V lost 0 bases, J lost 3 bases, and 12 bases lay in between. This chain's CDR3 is CATSRDMGQNYEQYF. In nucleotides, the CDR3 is TGTGCCACCAGCAGAGATATGGGCCAAAACTACGAGCAGTACTTC.

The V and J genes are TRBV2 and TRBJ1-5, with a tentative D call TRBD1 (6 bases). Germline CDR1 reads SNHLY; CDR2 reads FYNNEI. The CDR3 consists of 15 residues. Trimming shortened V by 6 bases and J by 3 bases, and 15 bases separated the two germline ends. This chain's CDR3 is CASRKGGGDNQPQHF. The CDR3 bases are TGTGCCAGCAGAAAGGGAGGGGGTGACAATCAGCCCCAGCATTTT. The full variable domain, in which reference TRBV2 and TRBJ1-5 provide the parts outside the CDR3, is EPEVTQTPSHQVTQMGQEVILRCVPISNHLYFYWYRQILGQKVEFLVSFYNNEISEKSEIFDDQFSVERPDGSNFTLKIRSTKLEDSAMYFCASRKGGGDNQPQHFGDGTRLSIL.

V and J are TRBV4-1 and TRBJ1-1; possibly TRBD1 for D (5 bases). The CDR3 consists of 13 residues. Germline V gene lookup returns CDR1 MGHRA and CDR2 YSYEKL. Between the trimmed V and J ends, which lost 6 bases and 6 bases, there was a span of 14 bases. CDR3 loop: CASRPAGRAEAFF. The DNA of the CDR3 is TGCGCCAGCAGGCCGGCAGGGAGGGCTGAAGCTTTCTTT.

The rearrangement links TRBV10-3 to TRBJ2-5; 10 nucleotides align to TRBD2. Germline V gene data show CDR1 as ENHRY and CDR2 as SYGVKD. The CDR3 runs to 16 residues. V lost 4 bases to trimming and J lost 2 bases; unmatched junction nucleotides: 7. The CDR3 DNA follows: TGTGCCATCAGTGGGGGAATACTAGCGGGGCAAGAGACCCAGTACTTC. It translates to CAISGGILAGQETQYF.

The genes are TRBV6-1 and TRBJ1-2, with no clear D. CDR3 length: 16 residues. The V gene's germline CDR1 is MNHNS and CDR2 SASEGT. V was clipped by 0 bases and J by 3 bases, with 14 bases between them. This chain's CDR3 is CASSEARAGAHYGYTF. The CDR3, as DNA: TGTGCCAGCAGTGAAGCGAGGGCAGGAGCTCACTATGGCTACACCTTC.

CDR3 nucleotide sequence: TGTGCCAGCAGCTCTACTAGCGGGGGAGGGGATACGCAGTATTTT. It translates to CASSSTSGGGDTQYF. The V call is TRBV5-4, the J call TRBJ2-3, with 11 bases lining up with TRBD2. Germline assignment: CDR1 SGHNT and CDR2 YYREEE (reference sequence). V shed 3 bases and J 6 bases; nucleotides not matched to a gene: 6. The CDR3 is made up of 15 amino acids.

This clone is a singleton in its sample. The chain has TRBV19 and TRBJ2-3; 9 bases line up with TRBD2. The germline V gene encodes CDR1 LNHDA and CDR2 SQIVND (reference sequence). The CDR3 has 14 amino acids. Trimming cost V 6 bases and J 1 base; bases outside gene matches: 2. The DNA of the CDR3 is TGTGCCAGTAGCTTAGCGGGGGGCACAGATACGCAGTATTTT. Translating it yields CASSLAGGTDTQYF.

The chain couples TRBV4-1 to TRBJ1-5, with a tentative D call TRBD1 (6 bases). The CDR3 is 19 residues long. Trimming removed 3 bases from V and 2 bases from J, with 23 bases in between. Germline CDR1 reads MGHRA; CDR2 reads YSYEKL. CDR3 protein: CASSHRMRRGGGGNQPQHF. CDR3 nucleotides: TGCGCCAGCAGCCATCGTATGCGGCGGGGGGGCGGAGGCAATCAGCCCCAGCATTTT.

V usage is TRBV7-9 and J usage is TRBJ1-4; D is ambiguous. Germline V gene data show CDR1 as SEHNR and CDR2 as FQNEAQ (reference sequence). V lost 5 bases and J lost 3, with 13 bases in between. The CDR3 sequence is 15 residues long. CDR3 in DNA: TGTGCCAGCAGCGCTAGTGCCTCGGCTAATGAAAAACTGTTTTTT. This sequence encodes CASSASASANEKLFF.

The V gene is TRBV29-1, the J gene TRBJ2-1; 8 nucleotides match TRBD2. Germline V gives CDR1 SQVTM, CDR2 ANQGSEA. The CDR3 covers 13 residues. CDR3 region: CSESGGTYNEQFF. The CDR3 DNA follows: TGCAGTGAATCGGGGGGGACCTACAATGAGCAGTTCTTC.

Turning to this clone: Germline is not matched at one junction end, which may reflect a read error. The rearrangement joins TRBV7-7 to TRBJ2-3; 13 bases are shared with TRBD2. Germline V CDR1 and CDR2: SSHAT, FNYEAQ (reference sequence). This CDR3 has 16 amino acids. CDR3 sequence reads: CASSPGLAGSTDTQYF. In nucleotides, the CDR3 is TGTGCTAGCAGCCCGGGACTAGCGGGGTCTACAGATACGCAGTATTTT. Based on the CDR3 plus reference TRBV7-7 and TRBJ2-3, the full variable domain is GAGVSQSPRYKVTKRGQDVTLRCDPISSHATLYWYQQALGQGPEFLTYFNYEAQPDKSGLPSDRFSAERPEGSISTLTIQRTEQRDSAMYRCASSPGLAGSTDTQYFGPGTRLTVL.

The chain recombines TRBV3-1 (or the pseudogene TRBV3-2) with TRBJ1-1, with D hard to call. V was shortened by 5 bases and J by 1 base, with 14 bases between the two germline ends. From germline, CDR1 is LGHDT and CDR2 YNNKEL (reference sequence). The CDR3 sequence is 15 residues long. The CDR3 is CASSSLRLGNTEAFF. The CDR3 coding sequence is TGTGCCAGCAGCTCTCTCAGGCTTGGGAACACTGAAGCTTTCTTT.

The CDR3 DNA is TGTGCCAGCAGTGTCTCCGGGACAGGGGGCACTGAAGCTTTCTTT. This translates into CASSVSGTGGTEAFF. V usage is TRBV2 and J usage is TRBJ1-1; TRBD1 matches at 11 bases. The ends lost 4 bases at V and 4 bases at J; junction bases unmatched: 5. Germline V gene data show CDR1 as SNHLY and CDR2 as FYNNEI. The CDR3 length is 15 residues.

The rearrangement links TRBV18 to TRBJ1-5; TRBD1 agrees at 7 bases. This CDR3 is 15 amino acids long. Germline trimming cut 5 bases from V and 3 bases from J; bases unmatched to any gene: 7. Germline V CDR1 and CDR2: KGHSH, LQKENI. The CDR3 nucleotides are TGTGCCAGCTCAAGGGGCAGGGGGGACAATCAGCCCCAGCATTTT. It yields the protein CASSRGRGDNQPQHF.

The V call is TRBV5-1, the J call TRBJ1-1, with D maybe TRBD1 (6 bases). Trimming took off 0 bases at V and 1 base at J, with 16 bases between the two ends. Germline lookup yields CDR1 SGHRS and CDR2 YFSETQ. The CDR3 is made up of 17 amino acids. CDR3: CASSLGFAGAQNTEAFF. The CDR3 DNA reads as TGCGCCAGCAGCTTGGGATTTGCGGGGGCCCAGAACACTGAAGCTTTCTTT.

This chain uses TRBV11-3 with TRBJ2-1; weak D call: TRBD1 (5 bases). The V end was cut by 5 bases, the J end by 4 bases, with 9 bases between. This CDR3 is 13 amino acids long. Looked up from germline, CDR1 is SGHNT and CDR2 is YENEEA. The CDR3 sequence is CASSPRQYNEQFF. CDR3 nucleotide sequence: TGTGCCAGCAGCCCAAGACAGTACAATGAGCAGTTCTTC.

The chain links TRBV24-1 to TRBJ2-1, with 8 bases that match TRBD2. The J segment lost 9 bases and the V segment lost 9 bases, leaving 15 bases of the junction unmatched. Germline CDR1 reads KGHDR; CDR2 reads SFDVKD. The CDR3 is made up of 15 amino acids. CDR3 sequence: CATGLAGALGSEQFF. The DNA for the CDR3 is TGTGCCACCGGTCTAGCGGGTGCCCTGGGGAGTGAGCAGTTCTTC.

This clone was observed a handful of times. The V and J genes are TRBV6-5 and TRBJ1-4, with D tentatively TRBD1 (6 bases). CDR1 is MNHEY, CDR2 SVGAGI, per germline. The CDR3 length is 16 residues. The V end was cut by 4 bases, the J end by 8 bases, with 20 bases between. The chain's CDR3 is CASSSLKDSAWEKLFF. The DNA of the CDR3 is TGTGCCAGCAGTTCACTTAAGGACAGCGCCTGGGAAAAACTGTTTTTT.

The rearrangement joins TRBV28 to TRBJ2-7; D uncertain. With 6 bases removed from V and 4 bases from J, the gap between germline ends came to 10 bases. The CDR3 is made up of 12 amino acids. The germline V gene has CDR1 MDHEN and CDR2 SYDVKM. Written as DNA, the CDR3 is TGTGCCAGCAGCCCCGACATTTACGAGCAGTACTTC. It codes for CASSPDIYEQYF.

The CDR3 DNA sequence: TGTGCCAGCCTCATCCGGACAGGGTCCCACGAGCAGTACTTC. Encoded protein: CASLIRTGSHEQYF. The chain is built from TRBV28 and TRBJ2-7, with TRBD1 identical over 8 bases. The J segment lost 5 bases and the V segment lost 8 bases, leaving 11 bases of the junction unmatched. The CDR3 length is 14 residues. CDR1 and CDR2 (germline): MDHEN, SYDVKM.

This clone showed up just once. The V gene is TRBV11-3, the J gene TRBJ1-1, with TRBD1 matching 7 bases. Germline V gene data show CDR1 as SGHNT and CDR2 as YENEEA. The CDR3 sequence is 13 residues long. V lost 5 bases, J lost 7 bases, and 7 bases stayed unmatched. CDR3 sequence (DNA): TGTGCCAGCAGCCCGGGGACAGTGCGTGAAGCTTTCTTT. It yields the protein CASSPGTVREAFF.

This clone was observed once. The CDR3 DNA sequence: TGTGCCAGCTCACCCGCTAGCGTTGGCACAGATACGCAGTATTTT. It codes for CASSPASVGTDTQYF. This sequence joins TRBV18 and TRBJ2-3; D is perhaps TRBD2 (6 bases). Germline V lookup: CDR1 KGHSH, CDR2 LQKENI. The ends were cut back, 3 bases at V and 1 base at J, with 11 bases in the middle. This CDR3 spans 15 amino acids.

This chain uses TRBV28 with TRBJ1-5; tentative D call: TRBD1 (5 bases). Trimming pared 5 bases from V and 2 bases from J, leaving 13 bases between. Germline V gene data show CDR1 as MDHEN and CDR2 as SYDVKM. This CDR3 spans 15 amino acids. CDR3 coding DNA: TGTGCCAGCAGTCCGATATCGGGGGGCAATCAGCCCCAGCATTTT. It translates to CASSPISGGNQPQHF.